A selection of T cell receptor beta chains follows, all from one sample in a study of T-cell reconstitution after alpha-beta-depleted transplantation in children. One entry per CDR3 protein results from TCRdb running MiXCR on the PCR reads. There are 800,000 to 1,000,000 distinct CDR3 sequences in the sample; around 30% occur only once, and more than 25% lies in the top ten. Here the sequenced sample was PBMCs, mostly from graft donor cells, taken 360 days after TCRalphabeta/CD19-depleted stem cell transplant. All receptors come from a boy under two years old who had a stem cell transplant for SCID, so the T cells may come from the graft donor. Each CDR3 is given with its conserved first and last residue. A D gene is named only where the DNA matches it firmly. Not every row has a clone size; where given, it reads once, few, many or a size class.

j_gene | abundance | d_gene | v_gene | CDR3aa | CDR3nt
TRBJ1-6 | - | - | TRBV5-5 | CASSRTGSSYNSPLHF | TGTGCCAGCAGCCGAACAGGGAGCTCCTATAATTCACCCCTCCACTTT
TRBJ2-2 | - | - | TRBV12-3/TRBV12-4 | CASRPGRRNTGELFF | TGTGCCAGCCGGCCGGGACGGAGGAACACCGGGGAGCTGTTTTTT
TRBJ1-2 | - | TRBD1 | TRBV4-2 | CASSQGDRGQGGYTF | TGTGCCAGCAGCCAGGGTGACAGGGGGCAAGGCGGCTACACCTTC
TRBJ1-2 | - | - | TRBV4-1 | CASSQGGSSVGYTF | TGCGCCAGCAGCCAAGGTGGCAGCAGCGTTGGCTACACCTTC
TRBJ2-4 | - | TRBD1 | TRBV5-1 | CASSPTGDIQYF | TGCGCCAGCAGCCCTACAGGGGACATTCAGTACTTC
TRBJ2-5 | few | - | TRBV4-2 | CASSQEIVTGLGQETQYF | TGTGCCAGCAGCCAAGAAATCGTGACGGGACTCGGTCAAGAGACCCAGTACTTC
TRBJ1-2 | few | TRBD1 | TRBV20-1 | CSARKTGFGYGYTF | TGCAGTGCTAGGAAGACAGGGTTTGGCTATGGCTACACCTTC
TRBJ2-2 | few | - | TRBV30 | CAWYPDRPTGELFF | TGTGCCTGGTATCCCGACAGGCCCACCGGGGAGCTGTTTTTT
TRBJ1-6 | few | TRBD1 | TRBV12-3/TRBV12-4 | CASNSNRDRNSPLHF | TGTGCCAGCAATAGTAACCGGGACAGAAATTCACCCCTCCACTTT
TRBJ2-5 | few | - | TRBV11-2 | CASSQLGPPRAQYF | TGTGCCAGCAGCCAACTGGGGCCCCCCAGGGCCCAGTACTTC
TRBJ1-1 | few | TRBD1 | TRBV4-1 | CASSQGDRSLNTEAFF | TGCGCCAGCAGCCAGGGGGACAGAAGCCTGAACACTGAAGCTTTCTTT
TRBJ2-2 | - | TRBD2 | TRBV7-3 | CASSPHLSGGNTGELFF | TGTGCCAGCAGCCCCCACCTTAGCGGGGGGAACACCGGGGAGCTGTTTTTT
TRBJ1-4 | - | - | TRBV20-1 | CSARRARNEKLFF | TGCAGTGCTAGGCGGGCCCGGAATGAAAAACTGTTTTTT
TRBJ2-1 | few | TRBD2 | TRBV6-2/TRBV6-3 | CASATGLAGGQNEQFF | TGTGCCAGCGCCACCGGGCTAGCGGGGGGGCAGAATGAGCAGTTCTTC
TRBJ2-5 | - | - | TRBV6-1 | CASNKVGLQETQYF | TGTGCCAGCAATAAGGTCGGCTTACAAGAGACCCAGTACTTC
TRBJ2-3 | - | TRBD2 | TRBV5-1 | CASSLYLAVISTDTQYF | TGCGCCAGCAGCTTGTATCTAGCGGTGATTAGCACAGATACGCAGTATTTT
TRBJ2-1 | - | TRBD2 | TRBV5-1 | CASSWKGLTQSSYNEQFF | TGCGCCAGCAGCTGGAAGGGACTAACCCAGAGCTCCTACAATGAGCAGTTCTTC
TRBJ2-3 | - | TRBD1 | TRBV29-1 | CSVRDRTTDTQYF | TGCAGCGTTCGGGACAGAACCACAGATACGCAGTATTTT
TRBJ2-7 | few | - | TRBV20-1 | CSADADSYEQYF | TGCAGTGCGGACGCTGATTCCTACGAGCAGTACTTC
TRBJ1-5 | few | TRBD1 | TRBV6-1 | CASTKGQGRSNQPQHF | TGTGCCAGCACCAAAGGACAGGGCCGGAGCAATCAGCCCCAGCATTTT
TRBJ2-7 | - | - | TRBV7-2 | CASSNDSSYEQYF | TGTGCCAGCAGCAATGACAGCTCCTACGAGCAGTACTTC
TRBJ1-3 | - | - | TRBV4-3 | CASSQDSVGSGNTIYF | TGCGCCAGCAGCCAAGATTCAGTAGGCTCTGGAAACACCATATATTTT
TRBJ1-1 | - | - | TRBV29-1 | CSVDWGPGTEAFF | TGCAGCGTAGACTGGGGGCCTGGCACTGAAGCTTTCTTT
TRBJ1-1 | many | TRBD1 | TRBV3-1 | CASSQALTGHMAFF | TGTGCCAGCAGCCAAGCGTTGACAGGGCATATGGCTTTCTTT
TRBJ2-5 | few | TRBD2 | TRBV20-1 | CSARDGLAGFSKTQYF | TGCAGTGCTAGAGATGGACTAGCGGGGTTCAGTAAGACCCAGTACTTC
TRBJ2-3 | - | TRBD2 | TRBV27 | CASSRRLAGPTDTQYF | TGTGCCAGCAGCCGTAGACTAGCGGGGCCCACAGATACGCAGTATTTT
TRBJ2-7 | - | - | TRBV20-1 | CSAKELHGYEQYF | TGCAGTGCTAAAGAGCTCCACGGGTACGAGCAGTACTTC
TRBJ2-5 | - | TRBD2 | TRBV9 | CASSVRGAGVPQETQYF | TGTGCCAGCAGCGTACGAGGAGCGGGGGTACCACAAGAGACCCAGTACTTC
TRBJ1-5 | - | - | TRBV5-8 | CASSDGTLSINQPQHF | TGTGCCAGCAGCGACGGGACACTGAGTATTAATCAGCCCCAGCATTTT
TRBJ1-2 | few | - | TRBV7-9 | CAPGPGYTF | TGTGCACCCGGTCCTGGCTACACCTTC
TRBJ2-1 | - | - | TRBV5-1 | CASSDGQSSYNEQFF | TGCGCCAGCAGCGACGGACAGAGCTCCTACAATGAGCAGTTCTTC
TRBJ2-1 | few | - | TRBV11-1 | CASSLDWTSHEQFF | TGTGCCAGCAGCTTAGATTGGACATCCCATGAGCAGTTCTTC
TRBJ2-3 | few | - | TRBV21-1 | CASRYDGTQYF | TGTGCCAGTCGCTACGACGGTACGCAGTATTTT
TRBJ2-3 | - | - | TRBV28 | CASSLAAGGGSTDTQYF | TGTGCCAGCAGTTTAGCGGCAGGGGGGGGGTCCACAGATACGCAGTATTTT
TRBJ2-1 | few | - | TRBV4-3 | CASSQVPAAGAGYNEQFF | TGCGCCAGCAGCCAAGTACCTGCGGCTGGAGCCGGATACAATGAGCAGTTCTTC
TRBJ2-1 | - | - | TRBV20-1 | CSARGLGDEQFF | TGCAGTGCTAGGGGGCTAGGGGACGAGCAGTTCTTC
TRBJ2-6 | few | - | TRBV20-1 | CSASFLSGANVLTF | TGCAGTGCTAGTTTCCTTTCTGGGGCCAACGTCCTGACTTTC
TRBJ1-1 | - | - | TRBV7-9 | CASSGQQGQNTEAFF | TGTGCCAGCAGCGGACAACAGGGCCAGAACACTGAAGCTTTCTTT
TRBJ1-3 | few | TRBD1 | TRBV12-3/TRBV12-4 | CASRRDRDSGNTIYF | TGTGCCAGCAGGAGGGACAGGGACTCTGGAAACACCATATATTTT
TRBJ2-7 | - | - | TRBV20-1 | CSARGPGADFSYEQYF | TGCAGTGCTAGAGGCCCTGGGGCCGATTTTTCCTACGAGCAGTACTTC
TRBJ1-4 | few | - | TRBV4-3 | CASSQEAGRVQEKLFF | TGCGCCAGCAGCCAAGAGGCCGGGAGGGTACAAGAAAAACTGTTTTTT
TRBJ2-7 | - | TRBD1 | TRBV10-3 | CAINQGQGIYEQYF | TGTGCCATCAATCAGGGACAGGGAATCTACGAGCAGTACTTC